This record concerns one T cell receptor beta chain sequence. This record belongs to a study of CDR3 diversity in severe acne. Germline V gene data show CDR1 as DFQATT and CDR2 as SNEGSKA (reference sequence). The ends lost 8 bases at V and 0 bases at J; junction bases unmatched: 7. The CDR3 is made up of 13 amino acids. TCRdb analysed the PCR reads with MiXCR anew, one entry per CDR3 protein. The data contain about 86,000 distinct CDR3 sequences, 51% of them singletons. The V and J genes are TRBV20-1 and TRBJ2-7; 7 nucleotides line up with TRBD2. Sequenced material: blood. This TCR came from a male donor in good health, without acne. The CDR3: CSSRDYSSYEQYF. The CDR3 nucleotides read TGCAGTTCAAGGGACTACAGCTCCTACGAGCAGTACTTC.